This T cell receptor (beta chain) was sequenced in a study of T cell repertoires in cytomegalovirus infection. This clonotype occurred a few times. Its target is not known. Findings and limits, study-wide: The response measured ex vivo was dominated by TCR beta clonotypes (HLA-C-restricted and CMV-specific).

TCRdb independently ran MiXCR on the reads; one entry per CDR3 protein. The sample lists 20,000 or so distinct CDR3 sequences, approximately 22% occurring once. The V end lost 6 bases, the J end lost 1 base, and 2 bases lay between the germline ends. The CDR3 is made up of 11 amino acids. Germline CDR1 and CDR2: MNHNS and SASEGT. The clonotype originates from a human donor in good health (CMV status not recorded). Some clones in this sample may be carry-over from other donors' samples. Material: CD8+ T cells from cultured PBMCs, obtained from culture after CMV antigen stimulation. The chain employs TRBV6-1 and TRBJ2-3; D remains unclear. CDR3 protein: CASRGTDTQYF. In nucleotides, the CDR3 is TGTGCCAGCAGGGGCACAGATACGCAGTATTTT.